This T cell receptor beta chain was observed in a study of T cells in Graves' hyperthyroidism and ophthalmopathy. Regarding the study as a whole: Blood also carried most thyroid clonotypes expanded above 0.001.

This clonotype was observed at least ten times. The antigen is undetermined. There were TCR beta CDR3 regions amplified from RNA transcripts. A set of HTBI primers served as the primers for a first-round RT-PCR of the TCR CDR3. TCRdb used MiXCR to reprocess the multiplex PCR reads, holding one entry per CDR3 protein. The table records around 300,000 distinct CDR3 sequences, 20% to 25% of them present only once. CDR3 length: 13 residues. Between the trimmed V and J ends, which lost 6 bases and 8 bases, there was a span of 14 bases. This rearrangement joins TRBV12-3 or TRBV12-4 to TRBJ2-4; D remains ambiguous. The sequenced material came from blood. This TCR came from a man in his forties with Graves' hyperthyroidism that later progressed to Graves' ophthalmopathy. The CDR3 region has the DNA TGTGCCAGCAGCCTGGACCTGGCAGACATTCAGTACTTC. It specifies CASSLDLADIQYF.